These 18 T cell receptor beta chains were sequenced from one sample in a study of human T cells and chemical hapten exposure. TCRdb reprocessed the RACE reads via MiXCR and lists one record per CDR3 protein. The sample lists tens of thousands of distinct CDR3 sequences; over 9.5% were seen once. Time point of the sample: patch test 1, 2 weeks after DPC sensitization. The treatment: therapeutic diphenylcyclopropenone sensitization with weekly scalp DPC. The material sequenced was whole blood, taken in connection with sensitization to the hapten diphenylcyclopropenone (DPC). The receptor source for this set is a man aged 35-49 years with alopecia areata. Some clones in this sample may be carry-over from other donors' samples.

The J gene is TRBJ2-2, the V gene TRBV5-4; TRBD2 is a possible D gene (6 bases). In germline, CDR1 is SGHNT, CDR2 YYREEE (reference sequence). The CDR3 extends over 16 amino acids. Trimming took off 1 base at V and 7 bases at J, with 17 bases between the two ends. CDR3 DNA sequence: TGTGCCAGCAGCTTGAAAACTCAGGGACTTATCGGGGAGCTGTTTTTT. This gives the protein CASSLKTQGLIGELFF.

The rearrangement uses TRBV3-1 and TRBJ2-1; D is perhaps TRBD2 (5 bases). Germline V gene lookup returns CDR1 LGHDT and CDR2 YNNKEL (reference sequence). The CDR3 contains 16 residues. V gave up 0 bases and J gave up 4 bases, with 13 bases separating them. The DNA of the CDR3 is TGTGCCAGCAGCCAAGATCGGGGATACATATACAATGAGCAGTTCTTC. Protein product: CASSQDRGYIYNEQFF.

The V and J genes are TRBV4-3 and TRBJ2-3; 13 nucleotides agree with TRBD2. The germline V gene encodes CDR1 LGHNA and CDR2 YSLEER. This CDR3 has 19 residues. The J segment lost 3 bases and the V segment lost 0 bases, leaving 9 bases of the junction unmatched. DNA for the CDR3: TGCGCCAGCAGCCAAGACTGGACTAGCGGGAGTTTAGGGACAGATACGCAGTATTTT. Translation: CASSQDWTSGSLGTDTQYF.

This clonotype was seen a few times. The CDR3 sequence: CASSEQLAGDNEQFF. The CDR3, as DNA: TGTGCCAGCAGTGAACAACTAGCGGGAGATAATGAGCAGTTCTTC. This chain uses TRBV6-1 with TRBJ2-1, with 11 positions matching TRBD2. Germline V CDR1 and CDR2: MNHNS, SASEGT. This CDR3 comprises 15 residues. Trimming removed 2 bases from V and 7 bases from J; junction bases left unmatched: 4.

V is TRBV4-3 and J is TRBJ2-7, with TRBD2 matching 7 bases. V lost 1 base and J lost 0; bases outside the gene matches: 9. This CDR3 contains 17 residues. Germline V gene sequence: CDR1 LGHNA, CDR2 YSLEER. The CDR3, as DNA: TGCGCCAGCAGCCAAGGGGGTTCTAGCGGCCACTCCTACGAGCAGTACGTC. Translated: CASSQGGSSGHSYEQYV.

This clonotype was observed many times. The rearrangement joins TRBV24-1 to TRBJ2-2; D unclear. This CDR3 is built from 12 residues. Germline values: CDR1 KGHDR, CDR2 SFDVKD. V dropped 6 bases and J dropped 6 bases, with 7 bases sitting between them. This CDR3 is CATSSPPGELFF. The DNA for the CDR3 is TGTGCCACCAGTTCCCCCCCCGGGGAGCTGTTTTTT.

This clonotype has just a few counts. The J gene is TRBJ2-6, the V gene TRBV4-1, with D perhaps TRBD1 (6 bases). Trimming took off 1 base at V and 5 bases at J, with 18 bases between the two ends. Per the germline V gene, CDR1 is MGHRA and CDR2 is YSYEKL. The CDR3 loop spans 18 amino acids. CDR3: CASSQGGQGPRRANVLTF. The CDR3 coding sequence is TGCGCCAGCAGCCAAGGTGGTCAGGGGCCCCGACGGGCCAACGTCCTGACTTTC.

This clonotype was observed many times. The chain uses TRBV5-1 and TRBJ2-3; weak D call: TRBD2 (6 bases). V lost 4 bases and J lost 5, with 14 bases in between. Germline CDR1 is SGHRS and CDR2 is YFSETQ. CDR3 size: 14 residues. The CDR3 reads CASSPGEVGDTQYF. The CDR3 DNA sequence: TGCGCCAGCAGCCCTGGGGAGGTTGGAGATACGCAGTATTTT.

The rearrangement uses TRBV11-3 and TRBJ2-5, with 8 bases fitting TRBD2. With V trimmed by 4 bases and J by 5 bases, 9 bases remained unmatched. The CDR3 has 15 residues. CDR1 SGHNT and CDR2 YENEEA come from the germline V gene. The CDR3, as DNA: TGTGCCAGCAGCTCTAGCGGGTTGGCTGGGGAGACCCAGTACTTC. This gives the protein CASSSSGLAGETQYF. Full variable domain (remainder filled in from reference TRBV11-3 and TRBJ2-5): EAGVVQSPRYKIIEKKQPVAFWCNPISGHNTLYWYLQNLGQGPELLIRYENEEAVDDSQLPKDRFSAERLKGVDSTLKIQPAELGDSAVYLCASSSSGLAGETQYFGPGTRLLVL.

The genes are TRBV5-1 and TRBJ2-5; 7 bases match TRBD2. The ends lost 0 bases at V and 4 bases at J; junction bases unmatched: 3. This CDR3 region has 14 residues. Germline V gene data show CDR1 as SGHRS and CDR2 as YFSETQ. Here the CDR3 reads CASSLGVAGETQYF. CDR3 nucleotide sequence: TGCGCCAGCAGCTTGGGAGTAGCGGGAGAGACCCAGTACTTC.

The chain is built from TRBV29-1 and TRBJ2-1; D is possibly TRBD1 or TRBD2 (6 bases each). Trimming removed 6 bases at V and 6 bases at J, with 12 bases between. The CDR3 extends over 12 amino acids. CDR1 and CDR2 from the germline V gene are SQVTM and ANQGSEA. In DNA form, the CDR3 reads TGCAGCGTCGGGGGCTCGGTCAATGAGCAGTTCTTC. Translated, it gives CSVGGSVNEQFF.

This clonotype appeared many times. The chain links TRBV5-1 to TRBJ1-1, with 8 bases that match TRBD1. Germline V CDR1 and CDR2: SGHRS, YFSETQ. Germline trimming cut 4 bases from V and 4 bases from J; bases unmatched to any gene: 3. This CDR3 has 13 amino acids. As DNA, the CDR3 is TGCGCCAGCAGCCAAGGACAGGGCACTGAAGCTTTCTTT. Residues: CASSQGQGTEAFF.

This clonotype was seen many times. The chain joins TRBV20-1 to TRBJ1-6, with TRBD1 matching over 9 bases. The germline gives CDR1 DFQATT, CDR2 SNEGSKA (reference sequence). V dropped 1 base and J dropped 7; count of bases not matched to a gene: 5. The length of the CDR3 is 15 residues. CDR3 nucleotide sequence: TGCAGTGCTAGAGTGGGGACAGGGACGAATTCACCCCTCCACTTT. Translated, it gives CSARVGTGTNSPLHF.

This clonotype occurred a few times. This chain links TRBV4-3 with TRBJ1-2; D unclear. The CDR3 totals 13 residues. CDR1 is LGHNA, CDR2 YSLEER, per germline. V shed 2 bases and J shed 9 bases, with 13 bases lying between them. The CDR3 reads CASSQNTETRYTF. The CDR3 region has the DNA TGCGCCAGCAGCCAAAATACGGAGACACGCTACACCTTC.

This clonotype has just a few counts. The chain is built from TRBV27 and TRBJ2-1; weak D call: TRBD2 (7 bases). V shed 3 bases and J shed 6 bases, with 15 bases lying between them. The CDR3 totals 15 residues. Germline V CDR1 and CDR2: MNHEY, SMNVEV (reference sequence). As DNA, the CDR3 is TGTGCCAGCAGTTTTGGGGGGGGCGGCCTCAATGAGCAGTTCTTC. Residues: CASSFGGGGLNEQFF.

This clonotype was seen a few times. The chain has TRBV12-3 or TRBV12-4 and TRBJ2-3; D is unresolved. The V end lost 6 bases, the J end lost 3 bases, and 10 bases lay between the germline ends. The CDR3 contains 13 residues. The CDR3 DNA follows: TGTGCCAGCAGACCCGTTGGGACAGATACGCAGTATTTT. Residues: CASRPVGTDTQYF.

This clonotype was counted many times. V usage is TRBV20-1 and J usage is TRBJ2-2, with TRBD2 matching over 7 bases. Germline CDR1 and CDR2: DFQATT and SNEGSKA (reference sequence). V trimming: 5 bases; J trimming: 1 base; junction bases outside the gene matches: 10. CDR3 length: 16 residues. The CDR3 spells CSAFPNGRRNTGELFF. As DNA, the CDR3 is TGCAGTGCTTTTCCGAACGGGAGGAGGAACACCGGGGAGCTGTTTTTT.

The chain uses TRBV7-2 and TRBJ2-7; D not resolved. Germline V gene lookup returns CDR1 SGHTA and CDR2 FQGNSA. CDR3 length: 13 amino acids. The V gene lost 3 bases and the J gene lost 2 bases, with 8 bases spanning the gap. Here the CDR3 reads CASSFDITYEQYF. The CDR3 DNA follows: TGTGCCAGCAGCTTCGACATCACCTACGAGCAGTACTTC. The full variable domain, in which reference TRBV7-2 and TRBJ2-7 provide the parts outside the CDR3, is GAGVSQSPSNKVTEKGKDVELRCDPISGHTALYWYRQSLGQGLEFLIYFQGNSAPDKSGLPSDRFSAERTGGSVSTLTIQRTQQEDSAVYLCASSFDITYEQYFGPGTRLTVT.